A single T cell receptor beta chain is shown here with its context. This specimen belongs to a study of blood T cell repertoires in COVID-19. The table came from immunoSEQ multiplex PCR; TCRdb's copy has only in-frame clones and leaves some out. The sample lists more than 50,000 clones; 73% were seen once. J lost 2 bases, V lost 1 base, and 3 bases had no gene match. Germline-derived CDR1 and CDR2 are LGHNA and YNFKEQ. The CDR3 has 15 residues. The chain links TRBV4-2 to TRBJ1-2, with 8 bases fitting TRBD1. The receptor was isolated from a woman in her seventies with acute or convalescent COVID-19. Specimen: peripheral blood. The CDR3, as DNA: TGTGCCAGCAGCCAAGCAGGGGGCCAGAACTATGGCTACACCTTC. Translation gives CASSQAGGQNYGYTF.